Sequencing of this T cell receptor beta chain was carried out in a study of blood T cell repertoires in COVID-19. Study summary: Donors in the United States, Italy and Spain gave samples during acute or convalescent COVID-19.

This clone occurred a few times. Germline assignment: CDR1 LNHDA and CDR2 SQIVND (reference sequence). The CDR3 contains 14 residues. Between the trimmed V and J ends, which lost 6 bases and 2 bases, there was a span of 11 bases. TCRdb keeps only in-frame clones here, not all; method: immunoSEQ multiplex PCR. The data hold hundreds of thousands of clones, with 89% observed a single time. The sequenced sample was peripheral blood. This sequence joins TRBV19 and TRBJ1-5; TRBD1 is a possible D gene (6 bases). The sequence was obtained from a woman in her 30s with COVID-19, enrolled during active disease. The CDR3 loop is CASRNRVGNQPQHF. As DNA, the CDR3 is TGTGCCAGTAGGAACAGGGTGGGCAATCAGCCCCAGCATTTT.